This TCR beta chain was profiled in a study of somatic reversion in DOCK8 deficiency (dated by TCRdb to 2019 to 2021). Notes on the research overall: In the study, T cell receptor beta repertoires were compared across three groups: DOCK8-deficient patients, DOCK8-revertant patients and healthy volunteers. The ways in which somatic reversion of pathogenic DOCK8 variants alters lymphocyte differentiation and function in DOCK8 deficiency were investigated. The DOCK8-deficient patients included in the study had already been reported in previous work.

The germline V gene (reference sequence) specifies MNHEY as CDR1 and SMNVEV as CDR2. The CDR3, cysteine through phenylalanine, is 15 amino acids long. Left in the record is the CDR3 DNA by itself, 45 bases read in frame from the first base. V and J are trimmed by 1 base and 6 bases, and the gene matches miss 6 bases of the junction. Blood for healthy controls was obtained from volunteer donors provided by blood services in Australia and France. Genomic DNA for TCR repertoire analysis was isolated either from whole blood samples or from PBMCs. What the authors observed across the whole study: The methods did not state, for each individual sample, whether the source material was whole blood or PBMCs.

Worth noting for this clonotype: The specificity of this receptor is unknown. The record has no base qualities; no much larger clone is one base away.

Library creation used multiplex PCR. Using EuroClonality-NGS primers, the TRB libraries were generated through a one-step amplicon PCR run on roughly 100 ng genomic DNA. Sequencing of the TRB amplicons was carried out on Illumina MiSeq instruments using 2 x 250 bp version 2 chemistry. Per the authors' processing: IMGT/HighV-QUEST was the tool used for both primary TRB sequence analysis and V(D)J annotation. VDJtools was used to assess repertoire diversity and composition after nonfunctional clones were removed and samples were downsampled for comparisons between samples. The public reads were reprocessed in TCRdb via fastp at Q25 and MiXCR, keeping in-frame beta chains. Each entry merges the rows of one CDR3 protein and shows their most common DNA and genes. The V and J calls reflect TCRdb's pipeline rather than the authors' work. The sample data list around 2,600 distinct CDR3 sequences, and under 30% of these were observed just once. Of the sample, more than 9% is held by the ten largest clones.

This TCR was sampled from a human donor in good health. This sequence uses TRBV27 and TRBJ2-7; TRBD2 aligns with 10 central bases. The sequenced material came from peripheral blood. CDR3 reads: CASSLLGAGGGEQYF. The nucleotide sequence is TGTGCCAGCAGTTTATTAGGAGCGGGAGGGGGCGAGCAGTACTTC.